This is a list of T cell receptor beta chains from one sample in a study of blood T cells in healthy people across ages. TCRdb processed the 5' RACE reads anew with MiXCR; each CDR3 protein has one entry. The sample lists 800,000 or so distinct CDR3 sequences; around 68% were seen once. Material for sequencing was blood. Source of these receptors: a man aged 30 to 39 in good health. Both conserved end residues are part of each CDR3. D genes are given only for firm matches. Expanded clones are given a class, and other clones once, few, many or no size at all.

v_call: TRBV6-2/TRBV6-3
d_call: .
clone_size: .
j_call: TRBJ2-7
cdr3_nt: TGTGCCAGCAGTTACTCGTTTCAAATAGTCTCCTACGAGCAGTACTTC
cdr3_aa: CASSYSFQIVSYEQYF

v_call: TRBV3-1
d_call: TRBD1
clone_size: .
j_call: TRBJ2-1
cdr3_nt: TGTGCCAGCAGCCATTCCTCCTCACAGGGGGCAGGGAATGAGCAGTTCTTC
cdr3_aa: CASSHSSSQGAGNEQFF

v_call: TRBV6-2/TRBV6-3
d_call: .
clone_size: few
j_call: TRBJ1-2
cdr3_nt: TGTGCCAGCAGCCGGGACCCCGGGGAGGCTGGCTACACCTTC
cdr3_aa: CASSRDPGEAGYTF

v_call: TRBV7-2
d_call: TRBD2
clone_size: .
j_call: TRBJ2-7
cdr3_nt: TGTGCCAGCAGCTTTATCGGAATCGGGGGGGGCTCCTACGAGCAGTACTTC
cdr3_aa: CASSFIGIGGGSYEQYF

v_call: TRBV4-3
d_call: .
clone_size: .
j_call: TRBJ2-7
cdr3_nt: TGCGCCAGCAGCCAAGTTCGTCGGCAGTACTTC
cdr3_aa: CASSQVRRQYF

v_call: TRBV5-8
d_call: .
clone_size: .
j_call: TRBJ2-7
cdr3_nt: TGTGCCAGCAGCCCAGGACGGACGGTGTCCTACGAGCAGTACTTC
cdr3_aa: CASSPGRTVSYEQYF

v_call: TRBV5-1
d_call: TRBD1
clone_size: many
j_call: TRBJ2-2
cdr3_nt: TGCGCCAGCAGCTTGGCCCAGGGGGCGACGGGGGAGCTGTTTTTT
cdr3_aa: CASSLAQGATGELFF

v_call: TRBV27
d_call: .
clone_size: .
j_call: TRBJ1-6
cdr3_nt: TGTGCCTCTAGGGGGATCCCCTATAATTCACCCCTCCACTTT
cdr3_aa: CASRGIPYNSPLHF

v_call: TRBV10-3
d_call: TRBD1
clone_size: .
j_call: TRBJ1-2
cdr3_nt: TGTGCCATCAGTGATGCAGGGGGCAACTATGGCTACACCTTC
cdr3_aa: CAISDAGGNYGYTF

v_call: TRBV9
d_call: .
clone_size: .
j_call: TRBJ2-7
cdr3_nt: TGTGCCAGCAGCCGCCGGGGGGCCGAGCAGTACTTC
cdr3_aa: CASSRRGAEQYF

v_call: TRBV6-2/TRBV6-3
d_call: TRBD1
clone_size: .
j_call: TRBJ2-1
cdr3_nt: TGTGCCAGCAGTTACTCCCTCGGACAGGGACAATACAATGAGCAGTTCTTC
cdr3_aa: CASSYSLGQGQYNEQFF

v_call: TRBV7-2
d_call: .
clone_size: .
j_call: TRBJ2-3
cdr3_nt: TGTGCCAGCAGCTTAGAGGGATTAGATACGCAGTATTTT
cdr3_aa: CASSLEGLDTQYF

v_call: TRBV12-3/TRBV12-4
d_call: .
clone_size: .
j_call: TRBJ1-1
cdr3_nt: TGTGCCAGCAGTAACCCCGGACAGCCTGAAGCTTTCTTT
cdr3_aa: CASSNPGQPEAFF

v_call: TRBV20-1
d_call: TRBD1
clone_size: few
j_call: TRBJ2-7
cdr3_nt: TGCAGTGCTAGAGATCCGAAGGGGGCGTACGAGCAGTACTTC
cdr3_aa: CSARDPKGAYEQYF

v_call: TRBV5-6
d_call: .
clone_size: .
j_call: TRBJ1-4
cdr3_nt: TGTGCCAGCAGCTTGCAGCAGGGATCGGCGGGAAAACTGTTTTTT
cdr3_aa: CASSLQQGSAGKLFF

v_call: TRBV2
d_call: TRBD1
clone_size: .
j_call: TRBJ2-5
cdr3_nt: TGTGCCAGCAGTTTCGACAGGGGGGAGAGAGAGACCCAGTACTTC
cdr3_aa: CASSFDRGERETQYF

v_call: TRBV9
d_call: .
clone_size: few
j_call: TRBJ2-5
cdr3_nt: TGTGCCAGCAGCGTAGGGGCCGTCTACCAAGAGACCCAGTACTTC
cdr3_aa: CASSVGAVYQETQYF

v_call: TRBV7-9
d_call: .
clone_size: .
j_call: TRBJ1-2
cdr3_nt: TGTGCCAGCAGCTTAGAGGGGGGTGGCTACACCTTC
cdr3_aa: CASSLEGGGYTF

v_call: TRBV6-2/TRBV6-3
d_call: .
clone_size: .
j_call: TRBJ2-1
cdr3_nt: TGTGCCAGCAGTCCTTGGGGGGCAAACAATGAGCAGTTCTTC
cdr3_aa: CASSPWGANNEQFF

v_call: TRBV7-2
d_call: TRBD2
clone_size: few
j_call: TRBJ2-7
cdr3_nt: TGTGCCAGCACCGTCAGGCGGGGGACCCCCTACGAGCAGTACTTC
cdr3_aa: CASTVRRGTPYEQYF

v_call: TRBV10-3
d_call: TRBD2
clone_size: few
j_call: TRBJ2-1
cdr3_nt: TGTGCCACACGACTAGCGGGGACGAACAATGAGCAGTTCTTC
cdr3_aa: CATRLAGTNNEQFF

v_call: TRBV9
d_call: TRBD1
clone_size: .
j_call: TRBJ2-7
cdr3_nt: TGTGCCAGCAGCGTATCCGGGACAGACTACGAGCAGTACTTC
cdr3_aa: CASSVSGTDYEQYF

v_call: TRBV9
d_call: .
clone_size: .
j_call: TRBJ2-2
cdr3_nt: TGTGCCGGCAGCGTTATGGCTGGCACCGGGGAGCTGTTTTTT
cdr3_aa: CAGSVMAGTGELFF

v_call: TRBV29-1
d_call: .
clone_size: .
j_call: TRBJ2-7
cdr3_nt: TGCAGCGTCCGGGACCCTAGCCACTACGAGCAGTACTTC
cdr3_aa: CSVRDPSHYEQYF

v_call: TRBV5-1
d_call: .
clone_size: .
j_call: TRBJ1-6
cdr3_nt: TGCGCCAGCAGCCAATGGAGAAATTCACCCCTCCACTTT
cdr3_aa: CASSQWRNSPLHF

v_call: TRBV30
d_call: .
clone_size: .
j_call: TRBJ2-1
cdr3_nt: TGTGCCTGGAGTGACGGCAATGAGCAGTTCTTC
cdr3_aa: CAWSDGNEQFF